What follows describes a single T cell receptor (beta chain). Its antigen is undetermined. This entry is derived from a study of cytomegalovirus exposure and HLA in healthy donors. Assay: immunoSEQ multiplex PCR; the TCRdb copy retains only in-frame clones and omits some. The sample consists of about 100,000 clones, roughly 88% of them appearing once. General study results and limits: It was confirmed in vitro that a few of the CMV-associated chains were specific for CMV antigens. As was reported, the classifier diagnosed cytomegalovirus status with high specificity and sensitivity.

The CDR3 consists of 13 residues. The V gene's germline CDR1 is MNHNY and CDR2 SVGAGI (reference sequence). The V and J ends lost 6 bases and 7 bases respectively, with 13 bases between them. This sequence joins TRBV6-6 and TRBJ1-5, with D perhaps TRBD1 (6 bases). The sample consisted of PBMCs. The clonotype originates from a woman between 18 and 29 years old in good health and CMV-seronegative. CDR3 DNA sequence: TGTGCCAGCAGACAGGGTAATGGACAGCCCCAGCATTTT. Amino acid sequence: CASRQGNGQPQHF.